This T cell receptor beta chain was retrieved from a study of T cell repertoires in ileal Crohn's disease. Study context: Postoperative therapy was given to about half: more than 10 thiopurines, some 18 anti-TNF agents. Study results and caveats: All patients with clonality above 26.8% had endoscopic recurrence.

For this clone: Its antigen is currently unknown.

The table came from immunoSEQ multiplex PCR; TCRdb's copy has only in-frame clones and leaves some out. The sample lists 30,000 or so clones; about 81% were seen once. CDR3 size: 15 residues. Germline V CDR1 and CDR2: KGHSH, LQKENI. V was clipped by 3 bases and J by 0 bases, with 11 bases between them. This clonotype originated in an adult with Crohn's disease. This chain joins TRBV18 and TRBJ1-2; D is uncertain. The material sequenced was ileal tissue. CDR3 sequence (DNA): TGTGCCAGCTCACCTACCCGGGGAGCTAACTATGGCTACACCTTC. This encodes CASSPTRGANYGYTF.